This T cell receptor (beta chain) was obtained from a study of molecular identifiers for immune sequencing clone quantification. Of note for this clonotype: One end of the junction does not line up with germline, which may come from a read error.

Each CDR3 protein is one row after TCRdb ran MiXCR on the PCR reads. The table records approximately 550,000 distinct CDR3 sequences, about a fifth of them present only once. CDR1 is SGHRS, CDR2 YFSETQ, per germline. The CDR3 loop spans 15 amino acids. V is TRBV5-1 and J is TRBJ1-3, with D uncertain. The TCR sequence derives from a human donor in good health. Some libraries in this study had Jurkat cell RNA spiked in. The material sequenced was naive CD8+ T cells from blood, with Jurkat cell RNA spiked in. Stated subset: FACS-sorted CD8+CD4-CCR7+CD45RA+ naive T cells. CDR3 sequence: CTSSLEGAAGNTIYF. The CDR3 DNA follows: TGCACCAGCAGCTTGGAGGGTGCAGCTGGAAACACCATATATTTT.